Listed here are 3 T cell receptor beta chains from one sample, sequenced in a study of blood T cell repertoires in COVID-19 (dated by TCRdb to 2019 to 2021). Libraries were constructed by the immunoSEQ multiplex PCR assay. Held by TCRdb, this immuneACCESS table contains in-frame sequences only and omits some clones. Under half of the omission traces to an unresolved V gene where checked; the cause of the rest is unknown. The sample table holds 200,000 to 250,000 clones, of which 85% to 90% were seen once. 7.1% of the sample rests with the top ten. The material sequenced was peripheral blood. The receptors were sampled from a woman in her 70s with active or convalescent COVID-19.

The chain uses TRBV7-9 and TRBJ1-4; D uncertain. This CDR3 is 13 amino acids long. V was clipped by 3 bases and J by 5 bases, with 7 bases between them. CDR1 and CDR2 from the germline V gene are SEHNR and FQNEAQ (reference sequence). CDR3 sequence: CASSFSVNEKLFF. In nucleotides, the CDR3 is TGTGCCAGCAGCTTTTCCGTGAATGAAAAACTGTTTTTT.

The chain joins TRBV6-1 to TRBJ1-2; D gene unclear. Trimming left V 1 base short and J 10 bases short, with 4 bases between. CDR1 and CDR2 (germline): MNHNS, SASEGT. The CDR3 contains 10 residues. The CDR3 loop reads CASSEVDYTF. Written as DNA, the CDR3 is TGTGCCAGCAGTGAAGTAGACTACACCTTC.

The rearrangement joins TRBV5-6 to TRBJ2-5; 9 nucleotides match TRBD1. The V segment lost 3 bases and the J segment 3 bases; nucleotides outside the gene matches: 6. Germline V gene data show CDR1 as SGHDT and CDR2 as YYEEEE. The CDR3 contains 15 residues. The CDR3 sequence: CASSSPGQGKETQYF. The DNA for the CDR3 is TGTGCCAGCAGCTCACCGGGACAGGGCAAAGAGACCCAGTACTTC.